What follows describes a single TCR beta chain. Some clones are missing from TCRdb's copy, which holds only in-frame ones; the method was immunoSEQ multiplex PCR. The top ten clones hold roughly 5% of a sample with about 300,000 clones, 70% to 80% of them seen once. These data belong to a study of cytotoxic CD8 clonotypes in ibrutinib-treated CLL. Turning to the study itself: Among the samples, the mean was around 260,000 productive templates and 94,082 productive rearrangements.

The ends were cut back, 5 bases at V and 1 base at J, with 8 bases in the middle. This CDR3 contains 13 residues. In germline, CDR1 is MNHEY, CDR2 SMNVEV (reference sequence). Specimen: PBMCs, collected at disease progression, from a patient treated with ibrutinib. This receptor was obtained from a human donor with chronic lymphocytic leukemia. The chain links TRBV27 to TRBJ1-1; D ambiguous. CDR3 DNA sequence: TGTGCCAGCAGTGACAATACGAACACTGAAGCTTTCTTT. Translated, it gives CASSDNTNTEAFF.